This TCR beta chain was identified during a study of T cells in Graves' hyperthyroidism and ophthalmopathy. Trimming took 1 base from V and 4 from J, leaving 13 bases between them. CDR1 and CDR2 (germline): SEHNR, FQNEAQ (reference sequence). The CDR3 extends over 15 amino acids. What was amplified from RNA transcripts were TCR beta CDR3 regions. An initial round of RT-PCR targeting the TCR CDR3 relied on the HTBI primer set. TCRdb passed the multiplex PCR reads through MiXCR, listing each CDR3 protein once. Among about 290,000 distinct CDR3 sequences listed, roughly an eighth were seen once. Input material: blood. The source is a woman in her forties with Graves' hyperthyroidism. The gene calls are TRBV7-9 and TRBJ1-1, with D perhaps matching TRBD1 (6 bases). The CDR3 loop is CASSLGESGATEAFF. The CDR3 DNA sequence: TGTGCCAGCAGCTTAGGAGAGTCGGGGGCCACTGAAGCTTTCTTT.